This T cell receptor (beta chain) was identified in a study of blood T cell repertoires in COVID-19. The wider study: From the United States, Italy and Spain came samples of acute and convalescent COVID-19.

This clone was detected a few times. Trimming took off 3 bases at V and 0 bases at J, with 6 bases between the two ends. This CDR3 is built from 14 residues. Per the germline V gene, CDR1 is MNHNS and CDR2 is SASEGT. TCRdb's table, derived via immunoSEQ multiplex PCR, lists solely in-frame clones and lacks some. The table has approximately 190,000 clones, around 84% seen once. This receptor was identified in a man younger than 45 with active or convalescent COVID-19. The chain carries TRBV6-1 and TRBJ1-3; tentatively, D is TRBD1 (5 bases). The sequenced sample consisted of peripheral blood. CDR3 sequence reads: CASSETDSGNTIYF. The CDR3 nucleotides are TGTGCCAGCAGTGAGACAGACTCTGGAAACACCATATATTTT.